Described below is a single TCR beta chain sequence and its context. Assay: immunoSEQ multiplex PCR; the TCRdb copy retains only in-frame clones and omits some. This table has about 160,000 clones, 75% to 90% appearing once. These data are taken from a study of blood T cell repertoires in COVID-19. J lost 0 bases, V lost 5 bases, and 7 bases had no gene match. In germline, CDR1 is MNHEY, CDR2 SMNVEV (reference sequence). CDR3 size: 18 residues. This clonotype was obtained from a woman between 55 and 75 years old with acute or convalescent COVID-19. This chain joins TRBV27 and TRBJ2-2; TRBD2 matches 12 bases. The sample comprised peripheral blood. This chain's CDR3 is CASSATSGGYANTGELFF. The CDR3 DNA sequence: TGTGCCAGCAGTGCGACTAGCGGGGGTTACGCGAACACCGGGGAGCTGTTTTTT.